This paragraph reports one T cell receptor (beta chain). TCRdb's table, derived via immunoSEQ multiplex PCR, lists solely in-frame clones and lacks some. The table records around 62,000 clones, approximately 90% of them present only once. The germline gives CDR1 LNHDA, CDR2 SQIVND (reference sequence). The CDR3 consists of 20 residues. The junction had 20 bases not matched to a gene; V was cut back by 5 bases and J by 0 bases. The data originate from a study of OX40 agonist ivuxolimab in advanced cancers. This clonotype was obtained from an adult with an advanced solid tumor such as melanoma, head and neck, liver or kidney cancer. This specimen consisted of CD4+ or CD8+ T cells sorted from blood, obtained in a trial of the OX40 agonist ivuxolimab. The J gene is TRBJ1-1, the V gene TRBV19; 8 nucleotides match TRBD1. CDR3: CASSWGRGKGQGGVNTEAFF. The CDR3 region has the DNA TGTGCCAGTAGTTGGGGCCGCGGAAAAGGACAGGGTGGAGTGAACACTGAAGCTTTCTTT. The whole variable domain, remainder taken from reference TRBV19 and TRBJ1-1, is DGGITQSPKYLFRKEGQNVTLSCEQNLNHDAMYWYRQDPGQGLRLIYYSQIVNDFQKGDIAEGYSVSREKKESFPLTVTSAQKNPTAFYLCASSWGRGKGQGGVNTEAFFGQGTRLTVV.